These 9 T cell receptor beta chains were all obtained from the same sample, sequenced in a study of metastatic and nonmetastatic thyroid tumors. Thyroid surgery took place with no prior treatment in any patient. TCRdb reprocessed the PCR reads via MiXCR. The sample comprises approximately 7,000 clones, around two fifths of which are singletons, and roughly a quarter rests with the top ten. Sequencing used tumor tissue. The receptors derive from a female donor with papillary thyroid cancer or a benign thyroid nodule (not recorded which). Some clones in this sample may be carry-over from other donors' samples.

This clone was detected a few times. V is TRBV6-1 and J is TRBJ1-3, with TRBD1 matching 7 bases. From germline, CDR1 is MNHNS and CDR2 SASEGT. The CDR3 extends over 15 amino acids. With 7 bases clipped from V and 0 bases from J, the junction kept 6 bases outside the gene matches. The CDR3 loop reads CASTGQVTSGNTIYF. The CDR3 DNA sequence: TGTGCCAGCACCGGACAGGTTACCTCTGGAAACACCATATATTTT.

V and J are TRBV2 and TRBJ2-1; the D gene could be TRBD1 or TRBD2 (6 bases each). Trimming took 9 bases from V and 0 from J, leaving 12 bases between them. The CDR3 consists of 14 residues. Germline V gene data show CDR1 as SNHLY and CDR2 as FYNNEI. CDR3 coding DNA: TGTGCCAGTAACGGGGGCCTCTCCTACAATGAGCAGTTCTTC. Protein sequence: CASNGGLSYNEQFF.

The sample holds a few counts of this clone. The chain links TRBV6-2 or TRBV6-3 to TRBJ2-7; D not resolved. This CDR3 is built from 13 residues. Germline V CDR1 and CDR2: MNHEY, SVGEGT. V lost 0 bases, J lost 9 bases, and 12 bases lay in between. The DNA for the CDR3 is TGTGCCAGCAGTTACTCGTTAGTTCTCGGGCAGTACTTC. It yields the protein CASSYSLVLGQYF.

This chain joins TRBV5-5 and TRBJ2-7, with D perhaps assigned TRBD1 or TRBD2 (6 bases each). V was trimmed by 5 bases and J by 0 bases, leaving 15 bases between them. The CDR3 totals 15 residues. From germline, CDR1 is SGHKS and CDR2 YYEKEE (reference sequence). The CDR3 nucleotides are TGTGCCAGCAGTCCACAGGGACTGAGCTCCTACGAGCAGTACTTC. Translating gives CASSPQGLSSYEQYF.

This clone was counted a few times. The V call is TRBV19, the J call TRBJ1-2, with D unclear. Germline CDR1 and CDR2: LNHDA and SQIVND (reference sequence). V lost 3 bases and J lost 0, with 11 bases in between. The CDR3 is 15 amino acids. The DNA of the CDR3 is TGTGCCAGTAGTATCATATCCCGTCCTAACTATGGCTACACCTTC. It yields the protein CASSIISRPNYGYTF. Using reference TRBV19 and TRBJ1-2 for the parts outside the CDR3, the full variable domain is DGGITQSPKYLFRKEGQNVTLSCEQNLNHDAMYWYRQDPGQGLRLIYYSQIVNDFQKGDIAEGYSVSREKKESFPLTVTSAQKNPTAFYLCASSIISRPNYGYTFGSGTRLTVV.

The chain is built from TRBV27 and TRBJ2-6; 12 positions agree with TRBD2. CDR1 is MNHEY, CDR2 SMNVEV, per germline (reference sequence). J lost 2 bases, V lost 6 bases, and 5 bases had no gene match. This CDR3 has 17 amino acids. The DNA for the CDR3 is TGTGCCAGCAGCCACCTAGCGGGAGGGGCTGGGGCCAACGTCCTGACTTTC. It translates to CASSHLAGGAGANVLTF.

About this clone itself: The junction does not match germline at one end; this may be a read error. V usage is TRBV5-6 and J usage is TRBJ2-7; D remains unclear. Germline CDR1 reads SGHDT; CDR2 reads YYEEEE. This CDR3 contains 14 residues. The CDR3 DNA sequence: TGTGCCAGCACCTTGACCGACCGTTACTACGAGCAGTACTTC. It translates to CASTLTDRYYEQYF. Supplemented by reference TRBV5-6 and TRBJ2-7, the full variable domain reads DAGVTQSPTHLIKTRGQQVTLRCSPKSGHDTVSWYQQALGQGPQFIFQYYEEEERQRGNFPDRFSGHQFPNYSSELNVNALLLGDSALYLCASTLTDRYYEQYFGPGTRLTVT.

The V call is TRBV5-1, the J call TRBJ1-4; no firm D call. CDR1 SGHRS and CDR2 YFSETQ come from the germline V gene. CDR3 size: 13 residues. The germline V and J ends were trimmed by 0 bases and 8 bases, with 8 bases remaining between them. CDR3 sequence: CASSLAGGEKLFF. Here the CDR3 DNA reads TGCGCCAGCAGCTTGGCGGGAGGAGAAAAACTGTTTTTT.

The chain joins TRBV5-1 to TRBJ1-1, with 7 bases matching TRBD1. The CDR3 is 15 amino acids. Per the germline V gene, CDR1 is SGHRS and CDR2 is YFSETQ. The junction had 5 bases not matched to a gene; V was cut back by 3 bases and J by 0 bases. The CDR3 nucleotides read TGCGCCAGCAGCTCCTTACAGGGGATGAACACTGAAGCTTTCTTT. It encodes CASSSLQGMNTEAFF.